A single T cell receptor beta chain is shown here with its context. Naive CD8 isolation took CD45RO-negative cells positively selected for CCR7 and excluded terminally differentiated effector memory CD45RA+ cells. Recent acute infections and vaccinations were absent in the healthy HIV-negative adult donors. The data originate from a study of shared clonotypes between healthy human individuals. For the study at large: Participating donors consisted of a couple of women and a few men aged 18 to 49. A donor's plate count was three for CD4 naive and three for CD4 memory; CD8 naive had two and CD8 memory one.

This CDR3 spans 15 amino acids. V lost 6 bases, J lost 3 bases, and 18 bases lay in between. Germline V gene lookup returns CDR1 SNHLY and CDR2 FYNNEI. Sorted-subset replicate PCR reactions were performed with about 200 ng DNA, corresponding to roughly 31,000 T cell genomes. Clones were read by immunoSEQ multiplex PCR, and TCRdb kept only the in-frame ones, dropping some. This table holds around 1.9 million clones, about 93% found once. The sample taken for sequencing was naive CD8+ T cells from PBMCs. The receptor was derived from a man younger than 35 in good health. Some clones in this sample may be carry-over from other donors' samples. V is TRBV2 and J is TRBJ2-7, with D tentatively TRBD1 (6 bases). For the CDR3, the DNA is TGTGCCAGCAGATATATGACAGGATTATACTACGAGCAGTACTTC. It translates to CASRYMTGLYYEQYF.